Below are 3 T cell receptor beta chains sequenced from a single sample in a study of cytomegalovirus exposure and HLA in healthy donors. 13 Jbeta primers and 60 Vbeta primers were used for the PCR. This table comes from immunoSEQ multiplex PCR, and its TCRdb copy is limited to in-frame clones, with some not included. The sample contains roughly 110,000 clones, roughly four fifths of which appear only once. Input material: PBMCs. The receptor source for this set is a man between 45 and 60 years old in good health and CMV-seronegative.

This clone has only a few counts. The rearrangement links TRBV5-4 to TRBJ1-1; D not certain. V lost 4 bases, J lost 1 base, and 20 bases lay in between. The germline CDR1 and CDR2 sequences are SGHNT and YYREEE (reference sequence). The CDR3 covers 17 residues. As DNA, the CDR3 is TGTGCCAGCAGCCCGGCCCCCCCCGGGGAGGGGAACACTGAAGCTTTCTTT. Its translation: CASSPAPPGEGNTEAFF.

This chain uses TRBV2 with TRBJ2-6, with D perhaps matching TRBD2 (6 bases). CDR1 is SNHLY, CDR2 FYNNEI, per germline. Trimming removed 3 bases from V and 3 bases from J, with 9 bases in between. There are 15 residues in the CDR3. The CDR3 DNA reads TGTGCCAGCAGTGAGCGGGGCGGTGGGGCCAACGTCCTGACTTTC. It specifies CASSERGGGANVLTF.

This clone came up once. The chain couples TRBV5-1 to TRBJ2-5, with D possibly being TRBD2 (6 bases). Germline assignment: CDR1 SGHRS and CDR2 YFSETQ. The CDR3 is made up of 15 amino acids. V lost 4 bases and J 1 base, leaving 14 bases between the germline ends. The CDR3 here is CASSAGTGRQETQYF. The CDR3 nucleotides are TGCGCCAGCAGCGCGGGGACGGGGCGCCAAGAGACCCAGTACTTC.